Below are 3 T cell receptor beta chains sequenced from a single sample in a study of T-cell memory formation after mild COVID-19. TCRdb re-derived calls from the 5' RACE reads in MiXCR, one entry per CDR3 protein. The sample holds a few hundred thousand distinct CDR3 sequences, roughly 19% seen once. The specimen was PBMCs or a T cell subset sorted from them (not recorded which). All receptors come from a man between 18 and 35 years old who had mild COVID-19 (a few samples of this study predate the infection). Cell type and time point are not known.

This clonotype was picked up a small number of times. The J gene is TRBJ2-1, the V gene TRBV29-1; 7 bases line up with TRBD1. CDR3 length equals 14 residues. Trimming at V came to 7 bases and at J to 4 bases, leaving 10 bases not matched to a gene. Germline V lookup: CDR1 SQVTM, CDR2 ANQGSEA. CDR3 sequence reads: CSATQDRVYNEQFF. The DNA for the CDR3 is TGCAGCGCGACCCAAGACAGGGTATACAATGAGCAGTTCTTC.

The rearrangement links TRBV18 to TRBJ1-2; D is undetermined. Deletions cut 1 base from V and 8 bases from J, with 11 bases between. Germline loops: CDR1 KGHSH, CDR2 LQKENI. The CDR3 covers 13 residues. CDR3 in DNA: TGTGCCAGCTCACCACAAAGGAGATCCGGCTACACCTTC. Translation gives CASSPQRRSGYTF.

This clonotype was counted between two and nine times. The V and J genes are TRBV19 and TRBJ2-1; tentative D call: TRBD1 (6 bases). CDR3 size: 14 residues. V was trimmed by 2 bases and J by 9 bases, leaving 14 bases between them. CDR1 is LNHDA and CDR2 is SQIVND in the germline V gene (reference sequence). CDR3 DNA: TGTGCCAGTAGTATAAGGACAGAATTTAGTGAGCAGTTCTTC. Encoded protein: CASSIRTEFSEQFF.